This T cell receptor (beta chain) was identified in a study of T cell repertoires in cytomegalovirus infection. Whole-study context: As its CMV epitopes, the study selected recently identified HLA-C-restricted and well-studied HLA-B-restricted targets. It can be stated that public TCR beta signatures indicated CMV infection as well as a matching HLA type.

Germline lookup yields CDR1 SGHTA and CDR2 FQGNSA. J was trimmed by 6 bases and V by 10 bases; bases with no gene match: 7. The CDR3 is made up of 13 amino acids. At least ten counts were recorded for this clonotype. Its antigen remains unidentified. Study-wide points: There were HLA-C-restricted CMV-specific TCR beta clonotypes dominating the ex vivo response. People with CMV and the relevant HLA were identified by cumulative public TCR beta family frequency.

TCRdb re-analysed the reads in MiXCR, keeping a single row per CDR3 protein. The table includes roughly 920,000 distinct CDR3 sequences, about a third detected once. The TCR originated in a human donor in good health (CMV status not recorded). Some clones in this sample may be carry-over from other donors' samples. The V and J genes are TRBV7-2 and TRBJ1-5, with 9 bases aligning to TRBD1. The sample here was cultured CD8+ T cells from PBMCs, taken from culture after CMV antigen stimulation. CDR3 coding DNA: TGTGCCATCTGCGGACAGGGGCGTCAGCCCCAGCATTTT. Translating it yields CAICGQGRQPQHF. Drawing the rest from reference TRBV7-2 and TRBJ1-5, the complete variable domain is GAGVSQSPSNKVTEKGKDVELRCDPISGHTALYWYRQSLGQGLEFLIYFQGNSAPDKSGLPSDRFSAERTGGSVSTLTIQRTQQEDSAVYLCAICGQGRQPQHFGDGTRLSIL.